These 30 T cell receptor beta chains came from one sample sequenced in a study of shared clonotypes between healthy human individuals. Generated by immunoSEQ multiplex PCR, the TCRdb table keeps only in-frame clones and is missing some. This repertoire shows about 1.1 million clones, approximately 78% found once; its top ten account for approximately 0.5%. The sequencing input was memory CD4+ T cells from PBMCs. As for subset: CD45RA-negative fraction. The receptors were sampled from a man between 18 and 35 years old in good health. Some clones in this sample may be carry-over from other donors' samples.

This chain uses TRBV7-2 with TRBJ2-2, with a possible D match to TRBD1 (5 bases). This CDR3 is built from 13 residues. The germline gives CDR1 SGHTA, CDR2 FQGNSA. Between the trimmed V and J ends, which lost 5 bases and 6 bases, there was a span of 10 bases. The CDR3 here is CASSRDRSGELFF. For the CDR3, the DNA is TGTGCCAGCAGCCGTGACAGATCCGGGGAGCTGTTTTTT.

The chain carries TRBV11-3 and TRBJ2-7; 8 bases map to TRBD2. With V trimmed by 5 bases and J by 2 bases, 2 bases remained unmatched. This CDR3 is 13 amino acids long. Germline CDR1 is SGHNT and CDR2 is YENEEA. CDR3 sequence reads: CASSRGLAYEQYF. Written as DNA, the CDR3 is TGTGCCAGCAGCAGGGGACTAGCCTACGAGCAGTACTTC.

In the case of this clone: Possible read error: a much larger clone is one base away. The identical CDR3 is also encoded by other nucleotide sequences in the sample. The rearrangement joins TRBV11-2 to TRBJ1-3, with D uncertain. V shed 5 bases and J shed 4 bases, with 3 bases lying between them. Germline V CDR1 and CDR2: SGHAT, FQNNGV. This CDR3 is built from 11 residues. The CDR3 is CASSQGNTIYF. The CDR3 DNA is TGTGCCAGCAGCCAAGGAAACACCATATATTTT.

The rearrangement joins TRBV7-2 to TRBJ1-1; TRBD1 might be the D (5 bases). With 5 bases removed from V and 4 bases from J, the gap between germline ends came to 14 bases. From germline, CDR1 is SGHTA and CDR2 FQGNSA. This CDR3 has 14 residues. The CDR3 loop reads CASSKTGGGTEAFF. CDR3 DNA: TGTGCCAGCAGCAAAACGGGGGGAGGCACTGAAGCTTTCTTT.

The chain is built from TRBV2 and TRBJ1-1, with D uncertain. The V end lost 4 bases, the J end lost 1 base, and 10 bases lay between the germline ends. The germline gives CDR1 SNHLY, CDR2 FYNNEI. The CDR3 extends over 14 amino acids. CDR3 region: CASSARRTNTEAFF. The CDR3 DNA reads as TGTGCCAGCAGTGCACGACGGACGAACACTGAAGCTTTCTTT.

CDR3 amino acids: CASRTAGTSDYNEQFF. The CDR3 coding sequence is TGTGCCAGCAGGACAGCGGGGACTAGCGACTACAATGAGCAGTTCTTC. The chain has TRBV28 and TRBJ2-1, with TRBD2 matching 10 bases. The CDR3 sequence is 16 residues long. Trimming cost V 6 bases and J 3 bases; bases outside gene matches: 8. Germline-derived CDR1 and CDR2 are MDHEN and SYDVKM.

J is TRBJ1-2 and V is TRBV10-3; perhaps TRBD1 as D (5 bases). From germline, CDR1 is ENHRY and CDR2 SYGVKD. V shed 11 bases and J shed 2 bases, with 12 bases lying between them. The CDR3 spans 12 residues. CDR3 protein: CASRRDNYGYTF. In DNA form, the CDR3 reads TGTGCCTCCCGGAGGGACAACTATGGCTACACCTTC.

J is TRBJ1-1 and V is TRBV7-2, with D unclear. The CDR3 consists of 15 residues. Trimming took off 1 base at V and 1 base at J, with 10 bases between the two ends. Germline assignment: CDR1 SGHTA and CDR2 FQGNSA. CDR3 sequence reads: CASSLGIGQNTEAFF. DNA of the CDR3: TGTGCCAGCAGCTTAGGGATCGGTCAGAACACTGAAGCTTTCTTT. Full variable domain (missing parts from reference TRBV7-2 and TRBJ1-1): GAGVSQSPSNKVTEKGKDVELRCDPISGHTALYWYRQSLGQGLEFLIYFQGNSAPDKSGLPSDRFSAERTGGSVSTLTIQRTQQEDSAVYLCASSLGIGQNTEAFFGQGTRLTVV.

In this sample, this clone turned up many times. The CDR3 bases are TGTGCCAGCACCCGGGGGGGTGGCACAGATACGCAGTATTTT. This gives the protein CASTRGGGTDTQYF. V usage is TRBV7-2 and J usage is TRBJ2-3, with 8 positions matching TRBD2. V dropped 7 bases and J dropped 1; count of bases not matched to a gene: 4. The germline V gene encodes CDR1 SGHTA and CDR2 FQGNSA. The CDR3 is 14 residues long.

V is TRBV7-9 and J is TRBJ1-1; D may be TRBD1 (6 bases). This CDR3 has 15 residues. Germline assignment: CDR1 SEHNR and CDR2 FQNEAQ (reference sequence). V shed 3 bases and J shed 7 bases, with 18 bases lying between them. CDR3 bases: TGTGCCAGCAGCTTGGACAGAGCATCGACAGTTGAAGCTTTCTTT. Residues: CASSLDRASTVEAFF.

CDR3 region: CASSLGGRDNSPLHF. The DNA of the CDR3 is TGTGCCAGCAGCTTAGGAGGCAGGGATAATTCACCCCTCCACTTT. The genes are TRBV7-8 and TRBJ1-6; D possibly corresponds to TRBD1 (5 bases). The CDR3 extends over 15 amino acids. V lost 1 base and J lost 5, with 9 bases in between. The germline V gene encodes CDR1 SGHVS and CDR2 FQNEAQ.

The gene calls are TRBV2 and TRBJ2-2; 9 nucleotides match TRBD2. The CDR3 loop spans 17 amino acids. V dropped 8 bases and J dropped 5; count of bases not matched to a gene: 15. Looked up from germline, CDR1 is SNHLY and CDR2 is FYNNEI. The CDR3 bases are TGTGCCAGCTACCCTCAGGTAGCGGGAGTTGGTACCGGGGAGCTGTTTTTT. Translated, it gives CASYPQVAGVGTGELFF.

CDR3 residues: CASSVGSAGANVLTF. The DNA of the CDR3 is TGTGCCAGCAGCGTAGGTAGCGCTGGGGCCAACGTCCTGACTTTC. This chain links TRBV9 with TRBJ2-6; TRBD2 might be the D (5 bases). The germline gives CDR1 SGDLS, CDR2 YYNGEE. The CDR3 covers 15 residues. Trimming shortened V by 0 bases and J by 2 bases, and 6 bases separated the two germline ends.

CDR3 sequence reads: CASRDDRGPSYEQYF. For the CDR3, the DNA is TGTGCCAGTAGGGACGACAGGGGACCCTCCTACGAGCAGTACTTC. The chain links TRBV19 to TRBJ2-7; 8 nucleotides align to TRBD1. Germline V lookup: CDR1 LNHDA, CDR2 SQIVND (reference sequence). The junction had 7 bases not matched to a gene; V was cut back by 6 bases and J by 0 bases. This CDR3 has 15 amino acids.

V is TRBV5-1 and J is TRBJ2-7; 9 nucleotides agree with TRBD1. CDR1 SGHRS and CDR2 YFSETQ come from the germline V gene. With V trimmed by 3 bases and J by 2 bases, 9 bases remained unmatched. The CDR3 has 16 amino acids. CDR3 DNA: TGCGCCAGCAGCTGGATTCCGGGACAGGGAACCTACGAGCAGTACTTC. Translated: CASSWIPGQGTYEQYF.

The chain joins TRBV11-1 to TRBJ2-2; D is unresolved. CDR1 and CDR2 (germline): SGHAT, FQDESV (reference sequence). The CDR3 covers 13 residues. Trimming took 1 base from V and 3 from J, leaving 3 bases between them. CDR3 protein: CASSLGDTGELFF. CDR3 nucleotides: TGTGCCAGCAGCTTAGGAGACACCGGGGAGCTGTTTTTT.

V gene TRBV14 combines with J gene TRBJ2-7, with D perhaps matching TRBD2 (6 bases). Germline loops: CDR1 SGHDN, CDR2 FVKESK. The V end was cut by 4 bases, the J end by 3 bases, with 19 bases between. The CDR3 is made up of 16 amino acids. The CDR3 sequence is CASSPGTWDGLYEQYF. The CDR3 region has the DNA TGTGCCAGCAGCCCAGGGACTTGGGACGGACTCTACGAGCAGTACTTC. The variable domain in full, completed from reference TRBV14 and TRBJ2-7, reads EAGVTQFPSHSVIEKGQTVTLRCDPISGHDNLYWYRRVMGKEIKFLLHFVKESKQDESGMPNNRFLAERTGGTYSTLKVQPAELEDSGVYFCASSPGTWDGLYEQYFGPGTRLTVT.

The chain joins TRBV5-1 to TRBJ2-1, with 9 nucleotides matching TRBD2. Germline values: CDR1 SGHRS, CDR2 YFSETQ. This CDR3 has 16 amino acids. The trim removed 4 bases at V and 5 bases at J, leaving 10 bases unmatched. CDR3 in DNA: TGCGCCAGCAGCCCAATCTCGGCTAGCGGGAACAATGAGCAGTTCTTC. It translates to CASSPISASGNNEQFF.

V is TRBV5-6 and J is TRBJ1-4; 7 bases map to TRBD1. CDR1 is SGHDT, CDR2 YYEEEE, per germline. V gave up 0 bases and J gave up 5 bases; unmatched junction bases: 4. The CDR3 length is 15 residues. CDR3 in DNA: TGTGCCAGCAGCTTGGAGTGGGGACAGAATGAAAAACTGTTTTTT. As protein: CASSLEWGQNEKLFF.

The chain uses TRBV9 and TRBJ1-2; a possible D gene is TRBD1 (6 bases). Germline CDR1 SGDLS, CDR2 YYNGEE. The CDR3 covers 13 residues. V shed 2 bases and J shed 5 bases, with 10 bases lying between them. The CDR3 DNA is TGTGCCAGCAGCGTGGACAGCGATTATGGCTACACCTTC. Translating gives CASSVDSDYGYTF.

This chain joins TRBV7-2 and TRBJ2-4, with TRBD2 matching 16 bases. The CDR3 totals 18 residues. Germline CDR1 is SGHTA and CDR2 is FQGNSA. The V gene end was trimmed by 3 bases and the J gene end by 6 bases; junction bases not matched to a gene: 8. The CDR3 protein is CASSLGTSGRAGVNIQYF. CDR3 sequence (DNA): TGTGCCAGCAGCTTGGGGACTAGCGGGAGGGCCGGGGTAAACATTCAGTACTTC. The whole variable domain, remainder taken from reference TRBV7-2 and TRBJ2-4, is GAGVSQSPSNKVTEKGKDVELRCDPISGHTALYWYRQSLGQGLEFLIYFQGNSAPDKSGLPSDRFSAERTGGSVSTLTIQRTQQEDSAVYLCASSLGTSGRAGVNIQYFGAGTRLSVL.

The V and J genes are TRBV28 and TRBJ2-7, with D perhaps TRBD2 (5 bases). The germline gives CDR1 MDHEN, CDR2 SYDVKM. Trimming stripped 4 bases from V and 7 bases from J, with 20 bases between. The CDR3 extends over 15 amino acids. The CDR3 DNA sequence: TGTGCCAGCAGTTCTGGAGTCGAGGGCGACTATGAGCAGTACTTC. It yields the protein CASSSGVEGDYEQYF.

The J gene is TRBJ2-7, the V gene TRBV4-1; perhaps TRBD1 as D (6 bases). Germline loops: CDR1 MGHRA, CDR2 YSYEKL. The CDR3 has 14 residues. Between the trimmed V and J ends, which lost 3 bases and 2 bases, there was a span of 11 bases. The CDR3 bases are TGCGCCAGCAGCCACCCGCAGGGGCCCTACGAGCAGTACTTC. Protein product: CASSHPQGPYEQYF.

A single count supports this clone. This rearrangement joins TRBV7-6 to TRBJ2-5; D is unclear. The CDR3 totals 13 residues. The V end was cut by 5 bases, the J end by 1 base, with 8 bases between. Germline V lookup: CDR1 SGHVS, CDR2 FNYEAQ. The CDR3 region is CASSDNIQETQYF. The CDR3 DNA is TGTGCCAGCAGCGATAATATCCAAGAGACCCAGTACTTC.

The chain has TRBV5-1 and TRBJ2-5; D gene unclear. Per the germline V gene, CDR1 is SGHRS and CDR2 is YFSETQ. V lost 0 bases and J 2 bases, leaving 8 bases between the germline ends. The length of the CDR3 is 14 residues. The CDR3 region is CASSLAQEQETQYF. The CDR3 DNA sequence: TGCGCCAGCAGCTTGGCCCAGGAACAAGAGACCCAGTACTTC.

The V and J genes are TRBV29-1 and TRBJ2-1; D is undetermined. Trimming took 2 bases from V and 0 from J, leaving 11 bases between them. This CDR3 has 15 amino acids. Looked up from germline, CDR1 is SQVTM and CDR2 is ANQGSEA. The CDR3 sequence is CSVEMAALSYNEQFF. Written as DNA, the CDR3 is TGCAGCGTTGAAATGGCAGCCCTCTCCTACAATGAGCAGTTCTTC.

The chain is built from TRBV11-2 and TRBJ1-2, with 9 bases aligning to TRBD1. The CDR3 extends over 13 amino acids. CDR1 is SGHAT and CDR2 is FQNNGV in the germline V gene. V lost 6 bases and J lost 8; bases outside the gene matches: 7. The CDR3 loop reads CASSFTGGAGYTF. The CDR3 coding sequence is TGTGCCAGCAGTTTTACAGGGGGCGCGGGCTACACCTTC.

This chain connects TRBV19 to TRBJ2-5; possible D gene TRBD1, 5 bases. This CDR3 contains 13 residues. Germline lookup yields CDR1 LNHDA and CDR2 SQIVND (reference sequence). Trimming removed 9 bases from V and 5 bases from J, with 16 bases in between. CDR3: CASQGARAETQYF. The CDR3 DNA reads TGTGCCAGCCAAGGGGCCAGGGCGGAGACCCAGTACTTC.

V gene TRBV5-1 combines with J gene TRBJ2-1; D unresolved. Looked up from germline, CDR1 is SGHRS and CDR2 is YFSETQ. This CDR3 is 15 amino acids long. Trimming pared 0 bases from V and 0 bases from J, leaving 7 bases between. The CDR3 sequence is CASSLDGISYNEQFF. CDR3 DNA: TGCGCCAGCAGCTTGGACGGAATCTCCTACAATGAGCAGTTCTTC. The entire variable domain, with the rest obtained from reference TRBV5-1 and TRBJ2-1, is as follows: KAGVTQTPRYLIKTRGQQVTLSCSPISGHRSVSWYQQTPGQGLQFLFEYFSETQRNKGNFPGRFSGRQFSNSRSEMNVSTLELGDSALYLCASSLDGISYNEQFFGPGTRLTVL.

Comment on this clone: Other DNA sequences in this specimen translate into the identical CDR3. The chain has TRBV2 and TRBJ1-1, with D unclear. Germline CDR1 is SNHLY and CDR2 is FYNNEI. Trimming stripped 8 bases from V and 1 base from J, with 5 bases between. The CDR3 sequence is 11 residues long. The CDR3 is CASRGNTEAFF. CDR3 nucleotide sequence: TGTGCCAGCCGGGGGAACACTGAAGCTTTCTTT.